This passage covers 25 T cell receptor beta chains from one sample sequenced in a study of blood T cell repertoires in COVID-19. The protocol was immunoSEQ multiplex PCR, while the TCRdb copy is restricted to in-frame clones and leaves out a portion. The sample carries around 130,000 clones, just under 85% recorded once. Sequenced sample: peripheral blood. The origin of the receptors is a woman in her fifties or sixties with acute or convalescent COVID-19.

The gene calls are TRBV25-1 and TRBJ1-4; no definite D call. Looked up from germline, CDR1 is MGHDK and CDR2 is SYGVNS. This CDR3 is built from 13 residues. V shed 1 base and J shed 8 bases, with 8 bases lying between them. As DNA, the CDR3 is TGTGCCAGCAGTGAATCAGTCTGGGAAAAACTGTTTTTT. Translated: CASSESVWEKLFF.

The gene calls are TRBV29-1 and TRBJ1-5, with D tentatively TRBD1 (5 bases). V was pared by 2 bases and J by 7 bases, with 12 bases between. Germline values: CDR1 SQVTM, CDR2 ANQGSEA. CDR3 length: 13 amino acids. This CDR3 reads CSVEFSGRQPQHF. CDR3 in DNA: TGCAGCGTTGAATTTTCAGGGAGGCAGCCCCAGCATTTT.

The rearrangement joins TRBV14 to TRBJ2-7; D is possibly TRBD1 (5 bases). Germline lookup yields CDR1 SGHDN and CDR2 FVKESK. Trimming took 6 bases from V and 3 from J, leaving 12 bases between them. The CDR3 sequence is 13 residues long. The CDR3 bases are TGTGCCAGCAGTCGGACAATTGGCTACGAGCAGTACTTC. Encoded protein: CASSRTIGYEQYF.

This chain joins TRBV15 and TRBJ1-2, with 9 positions matching TRBD1. V lost 3 bases to trimming and J lost 7 bases; unmatched junction nucleotides: 9. This CDR3 is built from 15 residues. Per germline, CDR1 LNHNV and CDR2 YYDKDF (reference sequence). CDR3 in amino acids: CATSSRDRVFLGYTF. The CDR3 DNA follows: TGTGCCACCAGCAGCCGGGACAGGGTTTTCCTTGGCTACACCTTC. The whole variable domain, remainder taken from reference TRBV15 and TRBJ1-2, is DAMVIQNPRYQVTQFGKPVTLSCSQTLNHNVMYWYQQKSSQAPKLLFHYYDKDFNNEADTPDNFQSRRPNTSFCFLDIRSPGLGDTAMYLCATSSRDRVFLGYTFGSGTRLTVV.

This chain joins TRBV2 and TRBJ1-1; 7 bases are a match to TRBD1. The CDR3 runs to 19 residues. V was clipped by 2 bases and J by 0 bases; unmatched bases: 15. The germline gives CDR1 SNHLY, CDR2 FYNNEI. In DNA form, the CDR3 reads TGTGCCAGCAGTGAAATTGTGTCAGGGGGAGCCCTAATGAACACTGAAGCTTTCTTT. This gives the protein CASSEIVSGGALMNTEAFF.

V and J are TRBV5-1 and TRBJ2-1, with TRBD2 as a possible D gene (6 bases). The CDR3 runs to 16 residues. Trimming removed 0 bases at V and 2 bases at J, with 12 bases between. The germline V gene has CDR1 SGHRS and CDR2 YFSETQ. The CDR3 here is CASSLAGGVAYNEQFF. As DNA, the CDR3 is TGCGCCAGCAGCTTGGCCGGGGGAGTCGCCTACAATGAGCAGTTCTTC.

This clone was seen a few times. The chain employs TRBV9 and TRBJ1-3; a weak D match, TRBD1 (5 bases). The CDR3 is made up of 14 amino acids. With 0 bases removed from V and 1 base from J, the gap between germline ends came to 5 bases. Germline V CDR1 and CDR2: SGDLS, YYNGEE. In DNA form, the CDR3 reads TGTGCCAGCAGCGTAGCAGGGTCTGGAAACACCATATATTTT. This gives the protein CASSVAGSGNTIYF.

This sequence joins TRBV6-5 and TRBJ1-5; TRBD1 is a possible D gene (6 bases). The CDR3 runs 14 residues. V lost 7 bases to trimming and J lost 3 bases, with 13 bases between them. Germline lookup yields CDR1 MNHEY and CDR2 SVGAGI. For the CDR3, the DNA is TGTGCCAGCATCTTGACAGGTTCCAATCAGCCCCAGCATTTT. Protein product: CASILTGSNQPQHF.

The chain carries TRBV29-1 and TRBJ1-1; a possible D gene is TRBD1 (6 bases). CDR3 size: 14 residues. V dropped 6 bases and J dropped 3 bases, with 17 bases sitting between them. Germline values: CDR1 SQVTM, CDR2 ANQGSEA. The CDR3 region is CSVVGGALDTEAFF. CDR3 DNA sequence: TGCAGCGTCGTGGGGGGGGCCCTGGACACTGAAGCTTTCTTT.

The chain is built from TRBV19 and TRBJ1-6; D call uncertain. In germline, CDR1 is LNHDA, CDR2 SQIVND (reference sequence). CDR3 size: 13 residues. Trimming took off 5 bases at V and 13 bases at J, with 15 bases between the two ends. The CDR3 region is CASSSGSALPLHF. The CDR3 bases are TGTGCCAGTAGTTCGGGGTCTGCTTTGCCCCTCCACTTT.

V and J are TRBV19 and TRBJ1-2; TRBD1 matches at 9 bases. The trim removed 7 bases at V and 0 bases at J, leaving 9 bases unmatched. Per the germline V gene, CDR1 is LNHDA and CDR2 is SQIVND (reference sequence). The CDR3 consists of 16 residues. The CDR3 loop is CASTLNRDRANYGYTF. In nucleotides, the CDR3 is TGTGCCAGTACTCTGAACCGGGACAGGGCTAACTATGGCTACACCTTC. The entire variable domain, with the rest obtained from reference TRBV19 and TRBJ1-2, is as follows: DGGITQSPKYLFRKEGQNVTLSCEQNLNHDAMYWYRQDPGQGLRLIYYSQIVNDFQKGDIAEGYSVSREKKESFPLTVTSAQKNPTAFYLCASTLNRDRANYGYTFGSGTRLTVV.

The chain links TRBV10-3 to TRBJ1-2; tentative D call: TRBD1 (6 bases). Germline V gene lookup returns CDR1 ENHRY and CDR2 SYGVKD. The ends were cut back, 11 bases at V and 4 bases at J, with 17 bases in the middle. The CDR3 has 13 amino acids. Here the CDR3 DNA reads TGTGCCTCCCAAGCGGACAGATCCTATGGCTACACCTTC. Protein product: CASQADRSYGYTF.

The rearrangement joins TRBV14 to TRBJ2-2; 7 bases align to TRBD1. The V segment lost 4 bases and the J segment 4 bases; nucleotides outside the gene matches: 9. The CDR3 length is 16 residues. Per the germline V gene, CDR1 is SGHDN and CDR2 is FVKESK. The CDR3 region is CASSLKTGFGTGELFF. CDR3 DNA sequence: TGTGCCAGCAGCCTTAAGACAGGGTTTGGCACCGGGGAGCTGTTTTTT.

The chain uses TRBV2 and TRBJ2-2, with D perhaps TRBD2 (6 bases). Germline V gene sequence: CDR1 SNHLY, CDR2 FYNNEI. The CDR3 runs 13 residues. V lost 11 bases and J lost 4, with 14 bases in between. CDR3 residues: CASGGGATGELFF. CDR3 sequence (DNA): TGTGCCTCGGGTGGCGGGGCCACCGGGGAGCTGTTTTTT.

This clone was picked up a small number of times. The chain uses TRBV4-2 and TRBJ1-1; no clear D gene. The CDR3 loop spans 15 amino acids. Germline CDR1 is LGHNA and CDR2 is YNFKEQ. V gave up 2 bases and J gave up 2 bases, with 12 bases separating them. Here the CDR3 DNA reads TGTGCCAGCAGCCAAACTGATACCCCTAACACTGAAGCTTTCTTT. It translates to CASSQTDTPNTEAFF.

This chain uses TRBV6-1 with TRBJ2-7, with D maybe TRBD2 (5 bases). CDR1 is MNHNS and CDR2 is SASEGT in the germline V gene. The CDR3 covers 13 residues. The germline V and J ends were trimmed by 3 bases and 7 bases, with 13 bases remaining between them. CDR3 in DNA: TGTGCCAGCAGTGACATCCCATCGGGGGAGCAGTACTTC. Its translation is CASSDIPSGEQYF.

CDR3 region: CASSPPNRETGNTIYF. DNA of the CDR3: TGTGCCAGCTCACCACCAAACCGAGAAACTGGAAACACCATATATTTT. The chain combines TRBV18 with TRBJ1-3; D gene unclear. V was shortened by 0 bases and J by 2 bases, with 11 bases between the two germline ends. This CDR3 comprises 16 residues. CDR1 is KGHSH and CDR2 is LQKENI in the germline V gene.

The sample holds one count of this clone. This rearrangement joins TRBV27 to TRBJ2-2, with 7 bases identical to TRBD2. V shed 5 bases, J shed 7 bases, and the junction held 16 bases outside the gene matches. This CDR3 has 17 amino acids. Germline values: CDR1 MNHEY, CDR2 SMNVEV (reference sequence). The CDR3 region is CASSRNPWLAVNGELFF. The CDR3, as DNA: TGTGCCAGCAGTCGAAACCCGTGGCTAGCGGTGAACGGGGAGCTGTTTTTT.

This clone has more than one count but fewer than ten. As DNA, the CDR3 is TGTGCCAGCAGCCCCCGAGGAGGTCCGGAGGGCACCGGGGAGCTGTTTTTT. Protein product: CASSPRGGPEGTGELFF. The chain is built from TRBV9 and TRBJ2-2; D is possibly TRBD2 (6 bases). Germline V gene lookup returns CDR1 SGDLS and CDR2 YYNGEE. CDR3 length: 17 amino acids. Trimming left V 4 bases short and J 4 bases short, with 20 bases between.

The gene calls are TRBV10-3 and TRBJ1-1; D unclear. The V end was cut by 0 bases, the J end by 1 base, with 6 bases between. From germline, CDR1 is ENHRY and CDR2 SYGVKD. This CDR3 has 14 residues. DNA for the CDR3: TGTGCCATCAGTGAGTCCCTCCCGAACACTGAAGCTTTCTTT. Amino acids: CAISESLPNTEAFF.

This chain connects TRBV30 to TRBJ1-2; no reliable D call. This CDR3 comprises 13 residues. The V gene lost 2 bases and the J gene lost 10 bases, with 17 bases spanning the gap. Germline V CDR1 and CDR2: GTSNPN, SVGIG (reference sequence). CDR3 amino acids: CAWSSGSLVDYTF. The CDR3 DNA is TGTGCCTGGAGTTCAGGCTCTCTCGTAGACTACACCTTC.

The V and J genes are TRBV6-1 and TRBJ1-2; D perhaps matches TRBD1 (5 bases). The CDR3 covers 16 residues. V dropped 1 base and J dropped 4 bases, with 16 bases sitting between them. Germline lookup yields CDR1 MNHNS and CDR2 SASEGT. CDR3 in DNA: TGTGCCAGCAGTGAAGAAGACAGCGCCTCCCCCTATGGCTACACCTTC. It encodes CASSEEDSASPYGYTF.

CDR3 residues: CSASGRVFDQPQHF. CDR3 DNA: TGCAGTGCTAGTGGCAGGGTGTTCGATCAGCCCCAGCATTTT. The chain carries TRBV20-1 and TRBJ1-5; TRBD1 might be the D (5 bases). The CDR3 consists of 14 residues. CDR1 DFQATT and CDR2 SNEGSKA come from the germline V gene (reference sequence). Trimming stripped 3 bases from V and 5 bases from J, with 14 bases between.

The chain combines TRBV27 with TRBJ2-6; the D gene is possibly TRBD2 (5 bases). Trimming removed 2 bases at V and 0 bases at J, with 8 bases between. The germline V gene encodes CDR1 MNHEY and CDR2 SMNVEV (reference sequence). CDR3 length: 16 residues. This CDR3 is CASSLREFSGANVLTF. CDR3 in DNA: TGTGCCAGCAGTTTAAGGGAGTTCTCTGGGGCCAACGTCCTGACTTTC.

The V gene is TRBV12-3 or TRBV12-4, the J gene TRBJ1-1; the match to TRBD1 covers 8 bases. The CDR3 consists of 13 residues. J lost 2 bases, V lost 6 bases, and 2 bases had no gene match. Here the CDR3 reads CASRGTGNTEAFF. CDR3 in DNA: TGTGCCAGCAGAGGGACAGGCAACACTGAAGCTTTCTTT.